The clone carrying this T cell receptor beta chain was counted ten times or more. TCRdb fed the RT-PCR reads into MiXCR, producing one record per CDR3 protein. The table shows fewer than 800,000 distinct CDR3 sequences, with approximately 14% occurring only once. The ends lost 6 bases at V and 2 bases at J; junction bases unmatched: 7. Germline V gene lookup returns CDR1 DFQATT and CDR2 SNEGSKA (reference sequence). The length of the CDR3 is 13 residues. The V call is TRBV20-1, the J call TRBJ2-7, with 7 bases lining up with TRBD2. Sequencing was performed on memory CD4+ T cells from blood. The receptor was derived from a female donor in good health, serving as a healthy control. CDR3 sequence: CSAPRGVTYEQYF. The CDR3 DNA follows: TGCAGTGCCCCTCGGGGGGTCACCTACGAGCAGTACTTC.